This entry lists 28 T cell receptor beta chains sequenced from one sample in a study of T cell repertoires in cytomegalovirus infection. TCRdb itself ran the reads through MiXCR, one entry per CDR3 protein. The table has fewer than 250,000 distinct CDR3 sequences, approximately 24% seen once; the top ten hold about 18%. Sequenced: CD8+ T cells from PBMCs. All receptors derive from a human donor in good health (CMV status not recorded). Some clones in this sample may be carry-over from other donors' samples.

This clonotype was detected ten times or more. This chain joins TRBV6-6 and TRBJ2-1; 13 bases agree with TRBD2. The ends lost 0 bases at V and 6 bases at J; junction bases unmatched: 2. The germline V gene has CDR1 MNHNY and CDR2 SVGAGI (reference sequence). This CDR3 region has 16 residues. The CDR3 sequence is CASSYSRLAGGNEQFF. The CDR3 nucleotides are TGTGCCAGCAGTTACTCTCGACTAGCGGGGGGCAATGAGCAGTTCTTC.

This clonotype was seen only a few times. This rearrangement joins TRBV7-9 to TRBJ2-2; D may be TRBD1 (7 bases). This CDR3 comprises 15 residues. Germline V lookup: CDR1 SEHNR, CDR2 FQNEAQ (reference sequence). The ends were cut back, 7 bases at V and 3 bases at J, with 15 bases in the middle. This CDR3 is CASITGEDDTGELFF. Here the CDR3 DNA reads TGTGCCAGCATAACAGGGGAGGATGACACCGGGGAGCTGTTTTTT. Full variable domain (rest looked up from reference TRBV7-9 and TRBJ2-2): DTGVSQNPRHKITKRGQNVTFRCDPISEHNRLYWYRQTLGQGPEFLTYFQNEAQLEKSRLLSDRFSAERPKGSFSTLEIQRTEQGDSAMYLCASITGEDDTGELFFGEGSRLTVL.

The gene calls are TRBV12-3 or TRBV12-4 and TRBJ1-1, with 7 positions matching TRBD1. The CDR3 has 15 amino acids. J gave up 3 bases and V 4 bases, and 8 bases lay outside the gene matches. CDR3 in DNA: TGTGCCAGCAGTTCCCCCCGACAGGGTTACACTGAAGCTTTCTTT. Its translation: CASSSPRQGYTEAFF.

This clonotype was seen a handful of times. The chain combines TRBV15 with TRBJ1-6; 7 nucleotides line up with TRBD1. Losses at the gene ends were 2 bases for V and 4 bases for J; bases not matched to a gene: 14. Per the germline V gene, CDR1 is LNHNV and CDR2 is YYDKDF (reference sequence). The CDR3 consists of 19 residues. The CDR3 loop is CATSRWASGTGDYNSPLHF. The CDR3 bases are TGTGCCACCAGCAGATGGGCGTCCGGCACAGGGGATTATAATTCACCCCTCCACTTT.

The rearrangement uses TRBV15 and TRBJ2-5; TRBD2 might be the D (6 bases). The germline V gene encodes CDR1 LNHNV and CDR2 YYDKDF (reference sequence). With 3 bases removed from V and 5 bases from J, the gap between germline ends came to 16 bases. The CDR3 has 15 residues. CDR3 sequence: CATSSGRSSRETQYF. The CDR3 nucleotides read TGTGCCACCAGCAGTGGGAGGTCTAGCCGGGAGACCCAGTACTTC. Full variable domain (outside the CDR3, taken from reference TRBV15 and TRBJ2-5): DAMVIQNPRYQVTQFGKPVTLSCSQTLNHNVMYWYQQKSSQAPKLLFHYYDKDFNNEADTPDNFQSRRPNTSFCFLDIRSPGLGDTAMYLCATSSGRSSRETQYFGPGTRLLVL.

The chain employs TRBV20-1 and TRBJ2-7; 7 bases match TRBD1. The CDR3 extends over 14 amino acids. The germline V gene encodes CDR1 DFQATT and CDR2 SNEGSKA (reference sequence). V dropped 0 bases and J dropped 0; count of bases not matched to a gene: 2. The CDR3 DNA reads as TGCAGTGCTAGAGAACAGGGGTCCTCCTACGAGCAGTACTTC. This sequence encodes CSAREQGSSYEQYF.

V gene TRBV4-2 combines with J gene TRBJ2-7, with D uncertain. This CDR3 is 14 amino acids long. CDR1 LGHNA and CDR2 YNFKEQ come from the germline V gene. The V end was cut by 0 bases, the J end by 5 bases, with 11 bases between. Here the CDR3 reads CASSQDTSTNEQYF. The DNA for the CDR3 is TGTGCCAGCAGCCAAGATACAAGCACCAACGAGCAGTACTTC.

The chain is built from TRBV13 and TRBJ2-7, with a possible D match to TRBD1 (7 bases). Trimming left V 5 bases short and J 2 bases short, with 13 bases between. CDR1 is PRHDT, CDR2 FYEKMQ, per germline (reference sequence). This CDR3 region has 14 residues. In nucleotides, the CDR3 is TGTGCCAGCAGCCAAACAGGGGAGGCCTACGAGCAGTACTTC. This translates into CASSQTGEAYEQYF.

The V and J genes are TRBV20-1 and TRBJ1-2; TRBD1 is a possible D gene (5 bases). The V gene lost 6 bases and the J gene lost 3 bases, with 14 bases spanning the gap. Per germline, CDR1 DFQATT and CDR2 SNEGSKA (reference sequence). This CDR3 contains 13 residues. The CDR3 spells CSARSGQDYGYTF. The CDR3 DNA reads as TGCAGTGCCCGGAGCGGACAAGACTATGGCTACACCTTC.

This clonotype has a count of ten or more. V usage is TRBV11-2 and J usage is TRBJ1-1; 7 nucleotides line up with TRBD1. The CDR3 spans 14 residues. Trimming removed 4 bases from V and 1 base from J; junction bases left unmatched: 3. CDR1 SGHAT and CDR2 FQNNGV come from the germline V gene. CDR3 DNA sequence: TGTGCCAGCAGCTCGGGACAGCAGAACACTGAAGCTTTCTTT. Protein product: CASSSGQQNTEAFF.

The chain links TRBV4-1 to TRBJ1-4, with D uncertain. The V and J ends lost 2 bases and 8 bases respectively, with 9 bases between them. From germline, CDR1 is MGHRA and CDR2 YSYEKL. The CDR3 length is 13 residues. CDR3 DNA: TGCGCCAGCAGCCAAATGGGAGCCGAAAAACTGTTTTTT. Translation gives CASSQMGAEKLFF.

This clonotype was counted between two and nine times. The CDR3 DNA follows: TGTGCCAGCAGTGAATCTCGGGTAGCCCCGAGCACAGATACGCAGTATTTT. This translates into CASSESRVAPSTDTQYF. The rearrangement links TRBV25-1 to TRBJ2-3; D not certain. Germline CDR1 MGHDK, CDR2 SYGVNS. V was trimmed by 1 base and J by 0 bases, leaving 14 bases between them. This CDR3 contains 17 residues.

There are a few counts of this clonotype. A much more abundant neighbour one base away suggests this may be a read error. The chain has TRBV27 and TRBJ1-3; TRBD1 is a possible D gene (5 bases). This CDR3 is built from 15 residues. Germline CDR1 reads MNHEY; CDR2 reads SMNVEV (reference sequence). The V end lost 6 bases, the J end lost 0 bases, and 12 bases lay between the germline ends. CDR3 sequence: CASSGGGISGNTIYF. The CDR3 DNA is TGTGCCAGCAGCGGGGGGGGGATCTCTGGAAACACCATATATTTT.

This chain uses TRBV13 with TRBJ2-1; the D gene is possibly TRBD1 (6 bases). The CDR3 length is 14 residues. V lost 5 bases and J lost 6, with 14 bases in between. CDR1 and CDR2 (germline): PRHDT, FYEKMQ (reference sequence). The CDR3 protein is CASSPPDRGNEQFF. The CDR3 bases are TGTGCCAGCAGCCCCCCGGACAGAGGCAATGAGCAGTTCTTC.

This clonotype was picked up a small number of times. V and J are TRBV7-9 and TRBJ2-1; a weak D match, TRBD1 (6 bases). The ends were cut back, 2 bases at V and 6 bases at J, with 8 bases in the middle. Germline CDR1 is SEHNR and CDR2 is FQNEAQ (reference sequence). The CDR3 has 13 amino acids. The CDR3 here is CASSLLQGNEQFF. The CDR3 DNA reads TGTGCCAGCAGCTTACTACAGGGCAATGAGCAGTTCTTC.

V usage is TRBV20-1 and J usage is TRBJ2-7; 7 nucleotides agree with TRBD1. Germline V CDR1 and CDR2: DFQATT, SNEGSKA (reference sequence). Trimming cost V 5 bases and J 4 bases; bases outside gene matches: 2. The CDR3 extends over 11 amino acids. As DNA, the CDR3 is TGCAGTGCTCGGGACAGTTACGAGCAGTACTTC. It encodes CSARDSYEQYF.

This clonotype was counted at least ten times. This chain connects TRBV28 to TRBJ1-1, with D unclear. This CDR3 is 15 amino acids long. Trimming removed 1 base at V and 0 bases at J, with 9 bases between. Germline CDR1 reads MDHEN; CDR2 reads SYDVKM. The CDR3 DNA is TGTGCCAGCAGTTTATCCCACCTAATGAACACTGAAGCTTTCTTT. Translated: CASSLSHLMNTEAFF.

This clonotype was seen repeatedly, ten times or more. The chain is built from TRBV15 and TRBJ2-3; D ambiguous. The CDR3 consists of 16 residues. Germline V gene sequence: CDR1 LNHNV, CDR2 YYDKDF (reference sequence). The V and J ends lost 5 bases and 0 bases respectively, with 15 bases between them. The CDR3 DNA is TGTGCCACCAGCCAACCGGGTTTCGTGAGCACAGATACGCAGTATTTT. Protein product: CATSQPGFVSTDTQYF.

The chain has TRBV7-3 and TRBJ1-1, with D possibly being TRBD1 (6 bases). There are 15 residues in the CDR3. Deletions cut 1 base from V and 1 base from J, with 10 bases between. Germline V CDR1 and CDR2: SGHTA, FQGTGA. CDR3 loop: CASSLMSRGNTEAFF. The CDR3 region has the DNA TGTGCCAGCAGCTTAATGTCCAGGGGGAACACTGAAGCTTTCTTT.

V gene TRBV28 combines with J gene TRBJ2-7; D call uncertain. Germline V lookup: CDR1 MDHEN, CDR2 SYDVKM. V lost 6 bases and J lost 2, with 8 bases in between. The CDR3 extends over 12 amino acids. For the CDR3, the DNA is TGTGCCAGCAGCGAGGTGGCCTACGAGCAGTACTTC. Its translation is CASSEVAYEQYF.

The chain couples TRBV14 to TRBJ1-2; TRBD1 might be the D (6 bases). V lost 0 bases, J lost 3 bases, and 11 bases lay in between. Germline V gene sequence: CDR1 SGHDN, CDR2 FVKESK. The CDR3 consists of 15 residues. The CDR3 loop is CASSQDFGQHYGYTF. In DNA, the CDR3 is TGTGCCAGCAGCCAAGACTTTGGACAGCACTATGGCTACACCTTC.

This clonotype was found a few times. Given a much more abundant clone one base away, this may be a read error. This chain joins TRBV6-1 and TRBJ1-1, with D uncertain. Trimming cost V 5 bases and J 5 bases, with 6 bases left between them. The CDR3 is made up of 11 amino acids. The germline gives CDR1 MNHNS, CDR2 SASEGT. The CDR3 loop is CASSWETEAFF. Written as DNA, the CDR3 is TGTGCCAGCAGTTGGGAGACTGAAGCTTTCTTT.

The DNA of the CDR3 is TGCAGTGCTAGAGAGGCAGGGCTACCTTACGAGCAGTACTTC. It is translated as CSAREAGLPYEQYF. The chain has TRBV20-1 and TRBJ2-7, with D possibly matching TRBD1 (5 bases). The CDR3 has 14 residues. V was clipped by 0 bases and J by 4 bases, with 13 bases between them. The germline V gene encodes CDR1 DFQATT and CDR2 SNEGSKA (reference sequence).

This clonotype came up many times. This chain joins TRBV12-3 or TRBV12-4 and TRBJ2-1, with D tentatively TRBD1 (5 bases). This CDR3 comprises 14 residues. Trimming pared 6 bases from V and 3 bases from J, leaving 12 bases between. The CDR3 sequence is CASSLSGFYNEQFF. DNA of the CDR3: TGTGCCAGCAGCCTTTCAGGGTTCTACAATGAGCAGTTCTTC.

Only a few counts were recorded for this clonotype. The chain is built from TRBV2 and TRBJ2-7, with unresolved D. This CDR3 has 12 residues. V was cut by 6 bases and J by 3 bases, with 9 bases left in between. Germline lookup yields CDR1 SNHLY and CDR2 FYNNEI. The CDR3 reads CASRGRDYEQYF. The CDR3 coding sequence is TGTGCCAGCAGGGGCAGAGACTACGAGCAGTACTTC.

Only a few counts were recorded for this clonotype. The chain has TRBV20-1 and TRBJ2-2; D is ambiguous. Germline lookup yields CDR1 DFQATT and CDR2 SNEGSKA (reference sequence). V was cut by 4 bases and J by 4 bases, with 13 bases left in between. This CDR3 is 14 amino acids long. The CDR3 loop is CSATGSASTGELFF. In nucleotides, the CDR3 is TGCAGTGCTACCGGATCGGCTAGCACCGGGGAGCTGTTTTTT.

This clonotype showed up just a few times. V and J are TRBV19 and TRBJ2-1; no definite D call. Germline V gene data show CDR1 as LNHDA and CDR2 as SQIVND (reference sequence). The CDR3 totals 12 residues. V shed 5 bases and J shed 6 bases, with 8 bases lying between them. The CDR3 reads CASSPSANEQFF. DNA for the CDR3: TGTGCCAGTAGTCCATCCGCCAATGAGCAGTTCTTC.

The chain links TRBV18 to TRBJ1-1; 10 nucleotides line up with TRBD1. Germline lookup yields CDR1 KGHSH and CDR2 LQKENI. J was trimmed by 0 bases and V by 3 bases; bases with no gene match: 4. The CDR3 covers 16 residues. Here the CDR3 DNA reads TGTGCCAGCTCACCCGGGACAGGGGCCATGAACACTGAAGCTTTCTTT. Translated, it gives CASSPGTGAMNTEAFF.